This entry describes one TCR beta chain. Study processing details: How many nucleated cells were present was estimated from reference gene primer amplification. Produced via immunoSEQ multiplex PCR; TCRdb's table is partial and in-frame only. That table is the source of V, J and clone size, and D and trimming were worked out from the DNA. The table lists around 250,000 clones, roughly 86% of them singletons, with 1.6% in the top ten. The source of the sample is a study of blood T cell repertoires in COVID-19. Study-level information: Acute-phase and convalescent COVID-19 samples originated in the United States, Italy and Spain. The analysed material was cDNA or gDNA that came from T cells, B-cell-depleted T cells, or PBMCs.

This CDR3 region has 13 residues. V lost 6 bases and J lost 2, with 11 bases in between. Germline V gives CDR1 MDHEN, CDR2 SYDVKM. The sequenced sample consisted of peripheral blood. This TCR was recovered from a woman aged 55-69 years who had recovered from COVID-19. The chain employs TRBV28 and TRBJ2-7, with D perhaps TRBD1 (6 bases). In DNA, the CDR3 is TGTGCCAGCAGCCGCAGGGGTACCTACGAGCAGTACTTC. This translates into CASSRRGTYEQYF.